Each of the 7 T cell receptor beta chains below was sequenced from the same sample in a study of blood T cell repertoires in COVID-19. Using immunoSEQ multiplex PCR, the repertoire was profiled, and TCRdb retains in-frame clones only, with some absent. The sample holds around 13,000 clones, 90% seen once. The sample was peripheral blood. The receptors shown here come from a human donor in a cohort sampled during active COVID-19.

V gene TRBV4-3 combines with J gene TRBJ2-1, with 7 bases lining up with TRBD1. J was trimmed by 2 bases and V by 1 base; bases with no gene match: 2. This CDR3 comprises 15 residues. Germline V CDR1 and CDR2: LGHNA, YSLEER. The CDR3 loop reads CASSQGGGAYNEQFF. The CDR3 bases are TGCGCCAGCAGCCAAGGAGGGGGCGCCTACAATGAGCAGTTCTTC.

The V and J genes are TRBV10-2 and TRBJ2-2; 14 nucleotides align to TRBD2. The CDR3 sequence is 16 residues long. CDR1 is WSHSY and CDR2 is SAAADI in the germline V gene. V was clipped by 3 bases and J by 6 bases; unmatched bases: 3. This CDR3 is CASSERTSGGSGELFF. The DNA for the CDR3 is TGCGCCAGCAGTGAACGGACTAGCGGGGGGTCCGGGGAGCTGTTTTTT.

The chain employs TRBV18 and TRBJ2-3; D is possibly TRBD2 (5 bases). With 0 bases removed from V and 0 bases from J, the gap between germline ends came to 10 bases. Germline-derived CDR1 and CDR2 are KGHSH and LQKENI. This CDR3 comprises 16 residues. In DNA, the CDR3 is TGTGCCAGCTCACCACCGCTTGGCGGGAGCACAGATACGCAGTATTTT. This sequence encodes CASSPPLGGSTDTQYF.

The genes are TRBV19 and TRBJ2-7; a possible D gene is TRBD2 (5 bases). Trimming stripped 3 bases from V and 6 bases from J, with 21 bases between. In germline, CDR1 is LNHDA, CDR2 SQIVND (reference sequence). This CDR3 region has 16 residues. The chain's CDR3 is CASSIQLSGKGSEQYF. CDR3 DNA: TGTGCCAGTAGTATCCAACTCTCCGGGAAGGGCAGCGAGCAGTACTTC.

The V gene is TRBV11-3, the J gene TRBJ2-2; D unclear. Trimming took off 3 bases at V and 7 bases at J, with 6 bases between the two ends. Germline CDR1 and CDR2: SGHNT and YENEEA. The CDR3 has 12 residues. The CDR3 loop is CASSFFSGELFF. CDR3 bases: TGTGCCAGCAGCTTTTTCAGCGGGGAGCTGTTTTTT.

The V gene is TRBV28, the J gene TRBJ1-2, with 7 bases fitting TRBD1. Germline V gene data show CDR1 as MDHEN and CDR2 as SYDVKM. The CDR3 spans 13 residues. V gave up 6 bases and J gave up 8 bases; unmatched junction bases: 9. The CDR3 coding sequence is TGTGCCAGCAGACGACAGGGCTTGTGGGGCTACACCTTC. This gives the protein CASRRQGLWGYTF.

J is TRBJ1-1 and V is TRBV12-3 or TRBV12-4; D is perhaps TRBD1 (6 bases). The CDR3 sequence is 13 residues long. Trimming shortened V by 8 bases and J by 2 bases, and 12 bases separated the two germline ends. The CDR3 DNA follows: TGTGCCAGCGAAAGGGGGGGCAACACTGAAGCTTTCTTT. The encoded protein is CASERGGNTEAFF.